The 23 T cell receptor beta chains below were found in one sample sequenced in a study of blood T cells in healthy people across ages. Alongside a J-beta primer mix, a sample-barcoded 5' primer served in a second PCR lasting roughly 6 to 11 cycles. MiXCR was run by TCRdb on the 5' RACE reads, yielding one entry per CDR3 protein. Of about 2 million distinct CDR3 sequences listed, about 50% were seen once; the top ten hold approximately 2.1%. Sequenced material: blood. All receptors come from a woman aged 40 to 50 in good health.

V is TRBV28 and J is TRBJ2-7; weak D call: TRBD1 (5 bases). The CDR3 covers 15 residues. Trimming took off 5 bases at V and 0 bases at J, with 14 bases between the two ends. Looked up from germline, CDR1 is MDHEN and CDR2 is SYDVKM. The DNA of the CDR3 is TGTGCCAGCAGTCCACTCAGGGCTGGCTCCTACGAGCAGTACTTC. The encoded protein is CASSPLRAGSYEQYF.

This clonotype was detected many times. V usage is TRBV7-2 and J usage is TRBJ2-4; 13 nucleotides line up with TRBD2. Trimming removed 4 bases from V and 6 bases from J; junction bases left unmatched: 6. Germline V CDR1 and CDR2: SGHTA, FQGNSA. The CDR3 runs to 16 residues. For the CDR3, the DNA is TGTGCCAGCAGCTCGAAGACTAGCGGGGGGCGAAACATTCAGTACTTC. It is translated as CASSSKTSGGRNIQYF.

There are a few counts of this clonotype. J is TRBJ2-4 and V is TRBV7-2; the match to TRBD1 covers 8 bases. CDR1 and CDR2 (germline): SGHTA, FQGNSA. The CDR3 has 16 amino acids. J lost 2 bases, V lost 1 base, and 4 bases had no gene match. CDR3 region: CASSLGQGQTKNIQYF. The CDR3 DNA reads TGTGCCAGCAGCTTAGGACAGGGGCAAACCAAAAACATTCAGTACTTC.

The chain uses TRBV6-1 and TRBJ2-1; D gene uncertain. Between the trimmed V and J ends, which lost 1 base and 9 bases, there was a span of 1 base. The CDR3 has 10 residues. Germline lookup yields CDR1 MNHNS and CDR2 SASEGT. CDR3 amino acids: CASSEGEQFF. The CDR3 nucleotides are TGTGCCAGCAGTGAAGGTGAGCAGTTCTTC.

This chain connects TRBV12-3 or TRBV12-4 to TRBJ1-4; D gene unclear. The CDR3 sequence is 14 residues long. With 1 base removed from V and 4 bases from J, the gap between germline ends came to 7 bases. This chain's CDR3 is CASSLEISNEKLFF. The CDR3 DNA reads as TGTGCCAGCAGTTTAGAGATCAGTAATGAAAAACTGTTTTTT.

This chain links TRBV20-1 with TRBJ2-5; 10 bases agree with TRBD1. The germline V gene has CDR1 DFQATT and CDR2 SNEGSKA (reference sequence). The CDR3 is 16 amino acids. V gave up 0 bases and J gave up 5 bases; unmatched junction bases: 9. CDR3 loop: CSARDFRGQGLETQYF. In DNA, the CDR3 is TGCAGTGCTAGAGATTTCCGGGGACAGGGGTTGGAGACCCAGTACTTC.

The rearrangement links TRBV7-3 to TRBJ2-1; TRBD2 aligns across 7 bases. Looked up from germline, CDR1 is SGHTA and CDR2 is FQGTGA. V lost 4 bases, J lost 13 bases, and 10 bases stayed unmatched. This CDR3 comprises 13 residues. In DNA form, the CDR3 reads TGTGCCAGCAGCTCCCAGGCGGGGGACCCACAGTTCTTC. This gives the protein CASSSQAGDPQFF.

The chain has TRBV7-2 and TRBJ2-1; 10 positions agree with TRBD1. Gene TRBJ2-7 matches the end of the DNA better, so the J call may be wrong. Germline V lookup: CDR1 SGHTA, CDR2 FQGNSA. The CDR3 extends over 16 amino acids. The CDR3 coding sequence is TGTGCCAGCGGCCCAAGCATCGGGACAGGGGAGTACGAGCAGTACTTC. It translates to CASGPSIGTGEYEQYF.

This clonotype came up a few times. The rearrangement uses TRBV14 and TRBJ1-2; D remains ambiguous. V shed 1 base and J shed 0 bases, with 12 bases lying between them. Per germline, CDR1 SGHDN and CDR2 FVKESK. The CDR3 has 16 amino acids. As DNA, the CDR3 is TGTGCCAGCAGCCAAGCACGAACTGGGCCTAACTATGGCTACACCTTC. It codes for CASSQARTGPNYGYTF.

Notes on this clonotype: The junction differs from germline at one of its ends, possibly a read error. Written as DNA, the CDR3 is TGTGCCGGCTCCCGGGCTCGGGAGAGCTATGGCTACACCTTC. Residues: CAGSRARESYGYTF. The V call is TRBV18, the J call TRBJ1-2; D call uncertain. CDR3 length equals 14 residues. Germline CDR1 is KGHSH and CDR2 is LQKENI.

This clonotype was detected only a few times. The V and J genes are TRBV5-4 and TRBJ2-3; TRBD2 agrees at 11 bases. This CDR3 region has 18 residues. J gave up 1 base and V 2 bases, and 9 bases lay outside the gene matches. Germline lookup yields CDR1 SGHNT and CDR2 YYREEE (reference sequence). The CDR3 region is CASSLGTSGGYRTDTQYF. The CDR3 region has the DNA TGTGCCAGCAGCTTAGGAACTAGCGGGGGTTATCGCACAGATACGCAGTATTTT.

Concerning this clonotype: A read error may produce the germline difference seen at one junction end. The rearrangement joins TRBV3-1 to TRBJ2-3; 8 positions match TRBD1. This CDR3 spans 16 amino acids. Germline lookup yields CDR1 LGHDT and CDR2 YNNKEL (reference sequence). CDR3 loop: CASSRRDRPMTDTQYF. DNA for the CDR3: TGTGCTAGCAGCCGTCGGGACAGGCCCATGACAGATACGCAGTATTTT.

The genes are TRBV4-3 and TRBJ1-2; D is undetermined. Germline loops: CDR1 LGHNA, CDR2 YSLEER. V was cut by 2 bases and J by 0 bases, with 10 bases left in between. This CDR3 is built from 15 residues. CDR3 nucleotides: TGCGCCAGCAGCCAAAAAACGGTGACTAACTATGGCTACACCTTC. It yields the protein CASSQKTVTNYGYTF.

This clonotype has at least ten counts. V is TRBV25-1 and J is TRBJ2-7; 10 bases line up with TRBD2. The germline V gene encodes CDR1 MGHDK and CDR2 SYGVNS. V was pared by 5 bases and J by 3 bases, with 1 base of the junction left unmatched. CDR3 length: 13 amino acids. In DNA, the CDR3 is TGTGCCAGCAGTACTAGCGGGGTCTACGAGCAGTACTTC. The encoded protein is CASSTSGVYEQYF.

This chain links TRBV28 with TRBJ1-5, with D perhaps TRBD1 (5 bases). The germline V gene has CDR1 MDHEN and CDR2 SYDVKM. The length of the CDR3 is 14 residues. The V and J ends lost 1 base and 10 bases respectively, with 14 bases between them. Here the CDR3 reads CASSLSPGGIPQHF. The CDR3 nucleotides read TGTGCCAGCAGTTTATCCCCGGGGGGGATACCCCAGCATTTT.

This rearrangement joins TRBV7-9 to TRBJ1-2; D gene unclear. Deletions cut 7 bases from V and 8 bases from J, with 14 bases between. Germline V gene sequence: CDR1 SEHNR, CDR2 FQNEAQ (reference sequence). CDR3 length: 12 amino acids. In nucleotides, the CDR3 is TGTGCCAGCATTCCCTCCGGCGCGGGCTACACCTTC. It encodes CASIPSGAGYTF. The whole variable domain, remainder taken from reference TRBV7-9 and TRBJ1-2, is DTGVSQNPRHKITKRGQNVTFRCDPISEHNRLYWYRQTLGQGPEFLTYFQNEAQLEKSRLLSDRFSAERPKGSFSTLEIQRTEQGDSAMYLCASIPSGAGYTFGSGTRLTVV.

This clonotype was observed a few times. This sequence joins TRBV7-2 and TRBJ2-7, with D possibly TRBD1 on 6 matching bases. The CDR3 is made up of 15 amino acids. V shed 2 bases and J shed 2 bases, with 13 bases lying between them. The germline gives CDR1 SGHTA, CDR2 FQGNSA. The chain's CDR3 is CASSLRLDRAYEQYF. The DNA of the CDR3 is TGTGCCAGCAGCTTACGCTTGGACAGAGCCTACGAGCAGTACTTC. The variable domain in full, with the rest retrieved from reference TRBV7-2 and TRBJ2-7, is GAGVSQSPSNKVTEKGKDVELRCDPISGHTALYWYRQSLGQGLEFLIYFQGNSAPDKSGLPSDRFSAERTGGSVSTLTIQRTQQEDSAVYLCASSLRLDRAYEQYFGPGTRLTVT.

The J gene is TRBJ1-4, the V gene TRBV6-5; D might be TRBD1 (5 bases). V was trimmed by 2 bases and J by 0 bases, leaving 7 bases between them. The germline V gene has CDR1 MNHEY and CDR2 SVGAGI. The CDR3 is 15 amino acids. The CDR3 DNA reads TGTGCCAGCAGTTACGGGGCAGCAACTAATGAAAAACTGTTTTTT. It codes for CASSYGAATNEKLFF.

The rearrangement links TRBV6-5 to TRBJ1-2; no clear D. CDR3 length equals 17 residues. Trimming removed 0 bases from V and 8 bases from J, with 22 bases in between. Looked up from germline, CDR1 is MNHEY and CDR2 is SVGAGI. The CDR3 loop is CASSYSSMRKQMAGYTF. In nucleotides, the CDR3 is TGTGCCAGCAGTTACTCTTCCATGCGGAAGCAAATGGCAGGCTACACCTTC.

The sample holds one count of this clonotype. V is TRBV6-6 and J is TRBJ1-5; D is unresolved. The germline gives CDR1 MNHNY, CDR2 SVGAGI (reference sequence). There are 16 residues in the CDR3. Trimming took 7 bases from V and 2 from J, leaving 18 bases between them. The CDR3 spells CASIDGRAGGNQPQHF. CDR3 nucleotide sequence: TGTGCCAGCATCGACGGACGGGCGGGTGGCAATCAGCCCCAGCATTTT.

The CDR3, as DNA: TGCAGCGTACAGGAATCACCAAATGAAAAACTGTTTTTT. It yields the protein CSVQESPNEKLFF. The chain is built from TRBV29-1 and TRBJ1-4; D possibly corresponds to TRBD1 (5 bases). Looked up from germline, CDR1 is SQVTM and CDR2 is ANQGSEA. This CDR3 comprises 13 residues. V was clipped by 6 bases and J by 5 bases, with 13 bases between them. The full variable domain, rest sourced from reference TRBV29-1 and TRBJ1-4, is SAVISQKPSRDICQRGTSLTIQCQVDSQVTMMFWYRQQPGQSLTLIATANQGSEATYESGFVIDKFPISRPNLTFSTLTVSNMSPEDSSIYLCSVQESPNEKLFFGSGTQLSVL.

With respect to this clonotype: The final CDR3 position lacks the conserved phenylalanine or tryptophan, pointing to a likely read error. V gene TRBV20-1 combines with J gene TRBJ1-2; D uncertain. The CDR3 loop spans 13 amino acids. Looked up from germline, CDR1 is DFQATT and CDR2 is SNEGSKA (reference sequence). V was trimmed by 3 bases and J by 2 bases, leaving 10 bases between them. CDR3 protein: CSASSAGNYGYTI. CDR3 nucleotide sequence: TGCAGTGCTAGTTCCGCGGGAAACTATGGCTACACCATC.

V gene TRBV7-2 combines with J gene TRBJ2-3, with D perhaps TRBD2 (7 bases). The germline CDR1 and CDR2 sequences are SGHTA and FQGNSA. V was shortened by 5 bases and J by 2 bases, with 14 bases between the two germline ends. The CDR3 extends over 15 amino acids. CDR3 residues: CASSRGRGTTDTQYF. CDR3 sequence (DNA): TGTGCCAGCAGCCGGGGGCGGGGGACCACAGATACGCAGTATTTT.